This T cell receptor beta chain appears in the sequencing data of a study of cytomegalovirus exposure and HLA in healthy donors. Only one count was recorded for this clone. What it binds is not known. The PCR had 60 Vbeta and 13 Jbeta primers. Authors' analysis steps: Some 12 million shared chains were among the about 80 million unique TCR beta chains that a later analysis counted. Libraries were prepared by immunoSEQ multiplex PCR; TCRdb keeps only in-frame clonotypes and omits some of them. D and trimming come from the DNA, and the V and J calls and clone size come from that table. The sample records roughly 100,000 clones, 55% to 75% being singletons. Trimming took 4 bases from V and 4 from J, leaving 13 bases between them. The CDR3 has 15 amino acids. From germline, CDR1 is MDHEN and CDR2 SYDVKM. Broader study findings: The study recorded 160 or so TCR beta chains that were cytomegalovirus-associated. The majority of CMV-associated TCR beta chains were reported as apparently HLA-restricted in a later analysis. 87-base-pair reads could not separate some V segments, including TRBV6-2 and TRBV6-3.

The chain links TRBV28 to TRBJ2-2; D is unresolved. The sequence was collected from a man aged 55 to 70 in good health and CMV-seronegative. Input material: PBMCs. CDR3 nucleotide sequence: TGTGCCAGCAGTTCTCCCTTTCTCGGCACCGGGGAGCTGTTTTTT. The encoded protein is CASSSPFLGTGELFF.